This T cell receptor (beta chain) emerged from a study of blood T cell repertoires in COVID-19 (TCRdb year 2020). In the study overall: Samples from collaborators originated in the United States, Italy and Spain and spanned both the acute and convalescent phases of COVID-19. A freely available public database, intended as a resource for researchers studying the immune response to SARS-CoV-2, is where the repertoires were released. Where available, HLA class I and class II types were taken from metadata supplied by the sample provider and were not determined by assay-based typing. Samples were obtained from the ongoing ImmuneRACE study (first 160 participants) and from about 1,300 subjects provided by 6 global collaborators. Subjects who had been exposed to COVID-19, were actively infected with it, or had recovered from it provided the deeply sampled blood TCRbeta repertoires that made up the dataset. Nearly every sample came with metadata listing a de-identified subject ID, COVID-19 status, age in years and sex. The material from the prospective study consisted of cDNA or gDNA derived from T cells, B-cell-depleted T cells, or PBMCs. Summary of the overall study and its limitations: How much clinical and demographic metadata was included differed by source and by participant, and the metadata was provided uncurated.

About this clone: The clone's antigen remains unknown. Per-base qualities were not stored, and no clone one base away is much larger.

Sequences SGHTA (CDR1) and FQGTGA (CDR2) are obtained from the germline V gene. V loses 0 bases of germline sequence and J loses 7 bases, and the interval between the two ends is 10 bases. The CDR3 covers 15 residues, taking in both the cysteine and the phenylalanine. The entry retains the CDR3 DNA only, 45 bases that are in frame from base 1. TCRbeta CDR3 regions were amplified from genomic DNA by means of the immunoSEQ Assay, a bias-controlled multiplex PCR. Per the source publication's procedure: The number of nucleated cells in each sample was estimated from the amplification of reference gene primers within the assay. Sequence reads were collapsed and filtered to measure the absolute abundance of every unique TCRbeta CDR3 rearrangement. Productive Simpson clonality was computed per sample as the square root of Simpson's diversity index over productive rearrangements. TCRdb's version of the immuneACCESS table is confined to in-frame rearrangements and falls short of the full clone set. An unresolved V gene accounts for under half of the shortfall where checked; the remainder is of unknown origin. That table is the source of V, J and clone size, and D and trimming were worked out from the DNA. This sample comprises under 250,000 clones, 86% of them detected only once. The ten biggest clones cover about 9.9% of the sample.

At one collaborating source in Seattle, patients were enrolled during active infection and were followed longitudinally through the course of disease. Each collaborating institution followed its own protocols to collect whole blood in K2EDTA tubes. For TCRbeta analysis, collaborators shipped samples in one of three forms: frozen whole blood, isolated PBMCs, or DNA extracted from either of those sample types. The sequence is built from TRBV7-3 and TRBJ1-6, with TRBD1 perhaps the D gene, on 5 matching bases. The sample taken for sequencing was peripheral blood. The sequence was collected from a man between 50 and 59 years old with COVID-19, enrolled during active disease. The CDR3 loop reads CASSLTVQGNSPLHF. The bases read TGTGCCAGCAGCTTAACCGTTCAGGGCAATTCACCCCTCCACTTT.